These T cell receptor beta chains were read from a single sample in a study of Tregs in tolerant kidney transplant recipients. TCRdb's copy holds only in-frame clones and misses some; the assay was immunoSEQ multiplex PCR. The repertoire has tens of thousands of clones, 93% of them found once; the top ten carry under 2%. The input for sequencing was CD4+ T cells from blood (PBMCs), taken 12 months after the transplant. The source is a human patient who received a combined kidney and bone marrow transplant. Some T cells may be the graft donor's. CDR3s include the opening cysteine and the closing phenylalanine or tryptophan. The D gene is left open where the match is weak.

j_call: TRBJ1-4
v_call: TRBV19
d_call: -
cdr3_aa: CASAGTRDEKLFF

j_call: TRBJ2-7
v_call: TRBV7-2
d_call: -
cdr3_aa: CASSLVNGDEQYF

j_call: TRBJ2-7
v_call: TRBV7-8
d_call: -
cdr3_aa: CASSLKGAREPQSYEQYF

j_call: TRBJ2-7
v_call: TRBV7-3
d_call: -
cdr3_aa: CASSSRAGYEQYF

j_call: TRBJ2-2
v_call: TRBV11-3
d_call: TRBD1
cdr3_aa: CASSGQGAGTGELFF

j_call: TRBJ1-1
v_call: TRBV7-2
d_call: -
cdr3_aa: CASSLIPLTDRNTEAFF

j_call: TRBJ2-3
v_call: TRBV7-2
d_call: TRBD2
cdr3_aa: CASSLASGTYTDTQYF

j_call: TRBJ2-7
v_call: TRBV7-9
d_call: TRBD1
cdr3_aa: CASSVTGYEQYF

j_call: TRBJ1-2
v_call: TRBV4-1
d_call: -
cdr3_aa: CASSLRGTRRDYGYTF

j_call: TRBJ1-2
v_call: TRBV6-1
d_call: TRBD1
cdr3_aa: CASSEGQGRNYGYTF

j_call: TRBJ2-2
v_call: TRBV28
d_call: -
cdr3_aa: CASSLHTGELFF

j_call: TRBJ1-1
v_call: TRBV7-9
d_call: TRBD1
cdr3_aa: CASLQGAGTEAFF

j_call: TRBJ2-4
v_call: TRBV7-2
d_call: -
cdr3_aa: CASSYAALAKNIQYF

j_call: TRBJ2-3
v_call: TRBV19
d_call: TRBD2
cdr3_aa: CASSMSLSLGGSGDTQYF

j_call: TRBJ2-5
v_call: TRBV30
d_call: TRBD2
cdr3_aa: CAWSASGGETQYF

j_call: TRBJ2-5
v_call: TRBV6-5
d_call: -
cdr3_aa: CASRIGHRGETQYF

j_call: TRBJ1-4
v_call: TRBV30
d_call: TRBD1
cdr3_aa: CAWSVPRQGGNEKLFF

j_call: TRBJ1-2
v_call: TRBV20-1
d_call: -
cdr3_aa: CSGQGAGYTF

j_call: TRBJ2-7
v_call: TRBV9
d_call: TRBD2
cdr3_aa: CASSVAAGADSYEQYF

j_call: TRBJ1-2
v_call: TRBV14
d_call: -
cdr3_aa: CASSQGQGIYTF

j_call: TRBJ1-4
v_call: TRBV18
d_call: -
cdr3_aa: CASSPPARRGEKLFF

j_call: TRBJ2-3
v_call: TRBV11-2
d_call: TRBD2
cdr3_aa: CASSPLDSGTTDTQYF

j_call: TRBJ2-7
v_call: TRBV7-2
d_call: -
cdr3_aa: CASSHRVSSYEQYF

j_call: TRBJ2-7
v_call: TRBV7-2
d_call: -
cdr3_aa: CASSLNINEQYF